The clone carrying this T cell receptor (beta chain) was seen repeatedly, ten times or more. The source of the sample is a study of CD8 T cells in ankylosing spondylitis. MiXCR was run by TCRdb on the 5' RACE reads, yielding one entry per CDR3 protein. Among about 36,000 distinct CDR3 sequences listed, under 15% were seen once. V lost 4 bases to trimming and J lost 2 bases, with 19 bases between them. The germline CDR1 and CDR2 sequences are LGHNA and YSLEER. The CDR3 covers 17 residues. Material for sequencing was synovial fluid, either unsorted or a sorted T cell fraction (not recorded which). The genes are TRBV4-3 and TRBJ2-3; D is unclear. The receptor's source is a male donor with ankylosing spondylitis. The CDR3 DNA follows: TGCGCCAGCAGCCTTACCCAGACCCAGACCCTCACAGATACGCAGTATTTT. The encoded protein is CASSLTQTQTLTDTQYF.